The next 15 T cell receptor beta chains were all read from a single sample in a study of blood T cell repertoires in COVID-19. Measured with immunoSEQ multiplex PCR; TCRdb has only the in-frame clones, and not every one. The data contain over 200,000 clones, 65% to 90% of them singletons. The specimen sequenced was peripheral blood. The source is a man between 35 and 55 years old who had recovered from COVID-19.

With respect to this clone: A much more abundant neighbour one base away suggests this may be a read error. Other DNA sequences in this specimen translate into the identical CDR3. V and J are TRBV5-1 and TRBJ2-1; 7 bases fit TRBD1. CDR1 is SGHRS, CDR2 YFSETQ, per germline. V was pared by 0 bases and J by 3 bases, with 3 bases of the junction left unmatched. The CDR3 extends over 15 amino acids. CDR3 DNA: TGCGCCAGCAGCTTGGAGGCAGGGGGCTACAATGAGCAGTTCTTC. Amino acids: CASSLEAGGYNEQFF. The full variable domain, in which reference TRBV5-1 and TRBJ2-1 provide the parts outside the CDR3, is KAGVTQTPRYLIKTRGQQVTLSCSPISGHRSVSWYQQTPGQGLQFLFEYFSETQRNKGNFPGRFSGRQFSNSRSEMNVSTLELGDSALYLCASSLEAGGYNEQFFGPGTRLTVL.

V is TRBV9 and J is TRBJ2-6, with D possibly matching TRBD1 (5 bases). CDR1 and CDR2 (germline): SGDLS, YYNGEE. Trimming stripped 6 bases from V and 0 bases from J, with 10 bases between. The CDR3 runs 15 residues. As DNA, the CDR3 is TGTGCCAGCACCTTGACAGCCTCTGGGGCCAACGTCCTGACTTTC. As protein: CASTLTASGANVLTF.

This chain joins TRBV6-2 or TRBV6-3 and TRBJ1-5; D is uncertain. Germline CDR1 is MNHEY and CDR2 is SVGEGT. The germline V and J ends were trimmed by 5 bases and 0 bases, with 17 bases remaining between them. This CDR3 has 17 amino acids. The CDR3: CASSKPATGNSNQPQHF. The CDR3 DNA is TGTGCCAGCAGTAAGCCCGCGACGGGTAATAGCAATCAGCCCCAGCATTTT.

The chain combines TRBV6-5 with TRBJ2-2; perhaps TRBD1 as D (5 bases). From germline, CDR1 is MNHEY and CDR2 SVGAGI. The CDR3 contains 14 residues. The V end was cut by 5 bases, the J end by 7 bases, with 14 bases between. CDR3 sequence: CASSQIQGSGELFF. The CDR3 DNA reads as TGTGCCAGCAGTCAAATTCAGGGTAGCGGGGAGCTGTTTTTT.

This chain connects TRBV6-5 to TRBJ1-1; D unresolved. The CDR3 contains 14 residues. V lost 4 bases and J lost 2, with 11 bases in between. Germline V gene lookup returns CDR1 MNHEY and CDR2 SVGAGI. This CDR3 is CASSFPGVNTEAFF. DNA of the CDR3: TGTGCCAGCAGTTTTCCGGGAGTCAACACTGAAGCTTTCTTT.

The chain has TRBV19 and TRBJ1-4; 8 nucleotides align to TRBD1. Germline CDR1 is LNHDA and CDR2 is SQIVND (reference sequence). The CDR3 has 15 amino acids. V dropped 6 bases and J dropped 4; count of bases not matched to a gene: 7. CDR3 sequence (DNA): TGTGCCAGTAGCCAGACAGGGGAGGGTAATGAAAAACTGTTTTTT. This sequence encodes CASSQTGEGNEKLFF.

The chain combines TRBV18 with TRBJ2-3, with 8 bases lining up with TRBD1. From germline, CDR1 is KGHSH and CDR2 LQKENI. The V and J ends lost 0 bases and 6 bases, in that order; junction bases with no gene match: 8. This CDR3 has 16 residues. The CDR3 spells CASSPPAGTGRDTQYF. DNA for the CDR3: TGTGCCAGCTCACCACCGGCGGGGACAGGAAGGGATACGCAGTATTTT.

The chain uses TRBV6-2 or TRBV6-3 and TRBJ1-1, with unresolved D. This CDR3 comprises 15 residues. V lost 2 bases and J lost 1, with 11 bases in between. CDR1 is MNHEY, CDR2 SVGEGT, per germline. CDR3 amino acids: CASSYTLTGNTEAFF. CDR3 nucleotide sequence: TGTGCCAGCAGTTACACCCTGACGGGGAACACTGAAGCTTTCTTT.

This clone was counted only a few times. V and J are TRBV6-5 and TRBJ2-7, with 8 bases that match TRBD1. The CDR3 is 15 residues long. The germline V gene encodes CDR1 MNHEY and CDR2 SVGAGI. J lost 3 bases, V lost 7 bases, and 11 bases had no gene match. The CDR3 protein is CASTSMTGADYEQYF. DNA for the CDR3: TGTGCCAGCACATCTATGACAGGGGCGGACTACGAGCAGTACTTC.

The genes are TRBV18 and TRBJ2-7, with D possibly matching TRBD2 (5 bases). This CDR3 is 14 amino acids long. Trimming took 3 bases from V and 5 from J, leaving 14 bases between them. Per the germline V gene, CDR1 is KGHSH and CDR2 is LQKENI. The chain's CDR3 is CASSPTSGLHEQYF. CDR3 coding DNA: TGTGCCAGCTCACCGACCTCAGGACTCCACGAGCAGTACTTC.

This clone showed up just a few times. The chain recombines TRBV11-2 with TRBJ2-7; 10 bases are a match to TRBD1. Looked up from germline, CDR1 is SGHAT and CDR2 is FQNNGV. The CDR3 has 16 amino acids. With V trimmed by 0 bases and J by 4 bases, 6 bases remained unmatched. The CDR3 loop is CASSLDWGQGIYEQYF. Written as DNA, the CDR3 is TGTGCCAGCAGCTTAGATTGGGGACAGGGGATATACGAGCAGTACTTC.

This sequence joins TRBV25-1 and TRBJ2-1; 9 nucleotides match TRBD1. Germline V gene lookup returns CDR1 MGHDK and CDR2 SYGVNS. The ends lost 8 bases at V and 1 base at J; junction bases unmatched: 3. This CDR3 has 14 amino acids. The CDR3 protein is CASADRGSYNEQFF. CDR3 nucleotides: TGTGCCAGCGCGGACAGGGGTTCCTACAATGAGCAGTTCTTC.

The chain uses TRBV3-1 (or the pseudogene TRBV3-2) and TRBJ1-1; possible D gene TRBD1, 5 bases. This CDR3 spans 13 amino acids. Trimming removed 4 bases from V and 8 bases from J, with 14 bases in between. Germline CDR1 LGHDT, CDR2 YNNKEL (reference sequence). CDR3 DNA: TGTGCCAGCAGCCCCCAATATTCAGGGGAAGCTTTCTTT. Residues: CASSPQYSGEAFF.

The V gene is TRBV2, the J gene TRBJ2-7; D possibly corresponds to TRBD2 (6 bases). CDR3 length equals 18 residues. The V and J ends lost 5 bases and 0 bases respectively, with 23 bases between them. Per germline, CDR1 SNHLY and CDR2 FYNNEI. DNA of the CDR3: TGTGCCAGCAGTCCGAATGATCCGGACTACTTTAGCTCCTACGAGCAGTACTTC. Translation gives CASSPNDPDYFSSYEQYF.

This chain uses TRBV7-2 with TRBJ2-5, with D possibly matching TRBD1 (5 bases). V lost 2 bases, J lost 4 bases, and 17 bases lay in between. Germline values: CDR1 SGHTA, CDR2 FQGNSA. The CDR3 length is 16 residues. In DNA form, the CDR3 reads TGTGCCAGCAGCTTATTCCAGGGTGGTGGTCTAGAGACCCAGTACTTC. Translation: CASSLFQGGGLETQYF.